The 9 T cell receptor beta chains in this list originate from one sample, sequenced in a study of response to subunit inactivated influenza vaccine. Using its own MiXCR run on the RT-PCR reads, TCRdb lists one record per CDR3 protein. The table shows about 620,000 distinct CDR3 sequences, with 12% occurring only once. The source material was PBMCs from blood, sampled on the day of vaccination. These receptors originate from a man in his fifties or sixties who received an inactivated influenza vaccine.

The chain combines TRBV18 with TRBJ2-5; D ambiguous. The CDR3 consists of 14 residues. Trimming removed 5 bases at V and 4 bases at J, with 14 bases between. Germline lookup yields CDR1 KGHSH and CDR2 LQKENI. The CDR3, as DNA: TGTGCCAGCTCAACTACGATTGCAGGAGAGACCCAGTACTTC. This gives the protein CASSTTIAGETQYF.

This rearrangement joins TRBV25-1 to TRBJ2-2; D is possibly TRBD2 (5 bases). The CDR3 covers 16 residues. Trimming took 1 base from V and 1 from J, leaving 10 bases between them. Germline assignment: CDR1 MGHDK and CDR2 SYGVNS. CDR3 bases: TGTGCCAGCAGTGAATGGCTAGCAGGGAACACCGGGGAGCTGTTTTTT. This encodes CASSEWLAGNTGELFF. Filled out from reference TRBV25-1 and TRBJ2-2, the complete variable domain reads EADIYQTPRYLVIGTGKKITLECSQTMGHDKMYWYQQDPGMELHLIHYSYGVNSTEKGDLSSESTVSRIRTEHFPLTLESARPSHTSQYLCASSEWLAGNTGELFFGEGSRLTVL.

CDR3 sequence (DNA): TGTGCCAGCAGCCCATTACAGGGAGCCTACGAGCAGTACTTC. This gives the protein CASSPLQGAYEQYF. The genes are TRBV11-2 and TRBJ2-7, with a weak D call TRBD1 (6 bases). This CDR3 is built from 14 residues. CDR1 and CDR2 (germline): SGHAT, FQNNGV. V was pared by 5 bases and J by 2 bases, with 13 bases between.

Ten or more counts support this clonotype. The rearrangement joins TRBV6-1 to TRBJ1-5; 7 bases are a match to TRBD1. The length of the CDR3 is 15 residues. The germline V gene has CDR1 MNHNS and CDR2 SASEGT. V was pared by 5 bases and J by 3 bases, with 7 bases of the junction left unmatched. CDR3 nucleotide sequence: TGTGCCAGCAGTCAGAGGGGGCGGGACAATCAGCCCCAGCATTTT. It translates to CASSQRGRDNQPQHF.

V is TRBV5-1 and J is TRBJ2-7; D is uncertain. The ends were cut back, 0 bases at V and 3 bases at J, with 10 bases in the middle. This CDR3 comprises 14 residues. The germline V gene has CDR1 SGHRS and CDR2 YFSETQ. The CDR3 protein is CASSLAVGNYEQYF. CDR3 bases: TGCGCCAGCAGCTTGGCCGTCGGAAACTACGAGCAGTACTTC.

This clonotype was seen repeatedly, ten times or more. The gene calls are TRBV7-2 and TRBJ1-1, with 8 bases identical to TRBD1. The germline CDR1 and CDR2 sequences are SGHTA and FQGNSA. The length of the CDR3 is 14 residues. Unmatched junction bases numbered 6, after V lost 5 bases and J lost 4 bases. CDR3 nucleotides: TGTGCCAGCAGCACCCGACAGGGGAGCACTGAAGCTTTCTTT. Amino acids: CASSTRQGSTEAFF.

Ten or more counts support this clonotype. The chain couples TRBV5-6 to TRBJ2-3, with D perhaps matching TRBD1 (6 bases). This CDR3 contains 13 residues. From germline, CDR1 is SGHDT and CDR2 YYEEEE. Trimming left V 2 bases short and J 6 bases short, with 10 bases between. The CDR3: CASSLRQDDTQYF. The DNA for the CDR3 is TGTGCCAGCAGCTTAAGACAGGACGATACGCAGTATTTT.

The chain employs TRBV20-1 and TRBJ1-1, with 7 positions matching TRBD1. After removal of 6 bases from V and 6 bases from J, the junction contained 10 bases not matched to a gene. The CDR3 is made up of 13 amino acids. CDR1 is DFQATT, CDR2 SNEGSKA, per germline (reference sequence). CDR3 coding DNA: TGCAGTGCACGGACCGGGACAGTCGCTGAAGCTTTCTTT. Translated, it gives CSARTGTVAEAFF.

With regard to this clonotype: It may be a read error: a sequence one base away is much more abundant. The rearrangement links TRBV9 to TRBJ2-7, with unresolved D. There are 14 residues in the CDR3. With 7 bases removed from V and 5 bases from J, the gap between germline ends came to 19 bases. Germline CDR1 and CDR2: SGDLS and YYNGEE. DNA of the CDR3: TGTGCCAGCGGCGCCGGTCCCCTCGGCAACGAGCAGTACTTC. Its protein is CASGAGPLGNEQYF.